This T cell receptor beta chain comes out of a study of CD8 T cells in ankylosing spondylitis. The study's findings and limits: A motif of eight highly homologous TCR beta variants was seen as apparently characteristic of ankylosing spondylitis blood. Previous work reported some of these motif variants in the synovial fluid and blood of reactive arthritis.

Molecular-barcoded quantitative 5'-RACE produced these TCR beta libraries. TCRdb reprocessed the 5' RACE reads via MiXCR and lists one record per CDR3 protein. Among roughly 160,000 distinct CDR3 sequences listed, 9.8% were seen once. Deletions cut 7 bases from V and 7 bases from J, with 16 bases between. The length of the CDR3 is 13 residues. Details on this clonotype: Its cognate antigen is unknown.

The sequencing sample was made of blood, either unsorted or a sorted T cell fraction (not recorded which). This TCR was sampled from a female donor with ankylosing spondylitis or in good health (not recorded which). The chain has TRBV12-3 or TRBV12-4 and TRBJ1-2; the D gene is possibly TRBD1 (6 bases). CDR3 sequence reads: CASTLGTSGGYTF. DNA for the CDR3: TGTGCCAGCACCCTCGGGACATCTGGTGGCTACACCTTC.